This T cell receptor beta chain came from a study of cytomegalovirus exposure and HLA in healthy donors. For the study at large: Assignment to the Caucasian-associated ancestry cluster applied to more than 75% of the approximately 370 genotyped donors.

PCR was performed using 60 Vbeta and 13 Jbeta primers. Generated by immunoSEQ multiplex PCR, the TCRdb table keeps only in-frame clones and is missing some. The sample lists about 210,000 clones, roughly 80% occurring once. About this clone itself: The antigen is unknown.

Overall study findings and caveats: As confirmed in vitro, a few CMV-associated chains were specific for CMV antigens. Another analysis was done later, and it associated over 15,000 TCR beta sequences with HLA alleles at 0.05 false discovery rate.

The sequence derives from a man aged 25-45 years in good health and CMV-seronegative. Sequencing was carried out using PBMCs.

As DNA, the CDR3 is TGTGCCAGCAGTTTATCCGGCGGGGACGGAATAATGAACACTGAAGCTTTCTTT. Amino acid sequence: CASSLSGGDGIMNTEAFF. This rearrangement joins TRBV27 to TRBJ1-1; TRBD1 might be the D (5 bases). The CDR3 totals 18 residues. Trimming took 0 bases from V and 0 from J, leaving 17 bases between them. Germline CDR1 and CDR2: MNHEY and SMNVEV (reference sequence).